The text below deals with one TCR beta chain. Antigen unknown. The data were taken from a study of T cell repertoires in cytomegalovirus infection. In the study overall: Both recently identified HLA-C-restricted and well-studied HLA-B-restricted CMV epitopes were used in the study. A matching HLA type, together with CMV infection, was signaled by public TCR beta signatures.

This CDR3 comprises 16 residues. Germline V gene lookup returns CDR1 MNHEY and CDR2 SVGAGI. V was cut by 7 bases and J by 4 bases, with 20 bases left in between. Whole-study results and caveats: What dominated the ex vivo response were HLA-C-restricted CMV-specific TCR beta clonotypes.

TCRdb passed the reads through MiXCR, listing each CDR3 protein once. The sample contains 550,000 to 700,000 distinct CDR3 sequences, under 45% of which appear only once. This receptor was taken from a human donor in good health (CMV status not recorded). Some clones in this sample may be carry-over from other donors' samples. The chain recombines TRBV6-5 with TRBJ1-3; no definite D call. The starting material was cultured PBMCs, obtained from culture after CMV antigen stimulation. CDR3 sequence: CASKDTLLGRGNTIYF. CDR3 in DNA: TGTGCCAGCAAAGACACTCTCCTCGGGAGAGGAAACACCATATATTTT.